This T cell receptor beta chain is drawn from a study of T cells expressing NK-cell markers. The length of the CDR3 is 12 residues. TCRdb reprocessed the 5' RACE reads; each CDR3 protein has one entry and no DNA is given. The sample totals 150,000 or so distinct CDR3 sequences; its top ten clones hold about 39%. The chain couples TRBV12-3 or TRBV12-4 to TRBJ1-2; checking the TCRdb D call of TRBD1 is not possible without DNA. The sequenced material came from blood T cells: a sorted CD56 or NKG2C T cell subset, CD4+ or CD8+ T cells, or bulk PBMC T cells (not recorded which). The TCR comes from a woman aged 45 to 65 in good health. This CDR3 reads CASSPTRGANTF.